The sequence of this T cell receptor (beta chain) was determined in a study of identifying expanded T cells in peripheral blood. Germline V lookup: CDR1 MNHEY, CDR2 SMNVEV (reference sequence). This CDR3 spans 15 amino acids. V lost 5 bases and J lost 2; bases outside the gene matches: 9. Study conclusions and caveats: Technical replicates showed about 1.2 changed clones; approximately 2 weeks 15 to 20; four weeks 19.

During the collection period, no donor immune events like infections were recorded. Produced via immunoSEQ multiplex PCR; TCRdb's table is partial and in-frame only. The data show 100,000 to 150,000 clones, roughly 84% seen once. This clone has more than one count but fewer than ten. As yet, its antigen is unknown. The material sequenced was blood. The chain carries TRBV27 and TRBJ2-7; 7 bases line up with TRBD1. The TCR was taken from a person aged 18 to 75 in good health. DNA of the CDR3: TGTGCCAGCAGTGCCAGACAGGGTACAGCCTACGAGCAGTACTTC. Translating gives CASSARQGTAYEQYF.